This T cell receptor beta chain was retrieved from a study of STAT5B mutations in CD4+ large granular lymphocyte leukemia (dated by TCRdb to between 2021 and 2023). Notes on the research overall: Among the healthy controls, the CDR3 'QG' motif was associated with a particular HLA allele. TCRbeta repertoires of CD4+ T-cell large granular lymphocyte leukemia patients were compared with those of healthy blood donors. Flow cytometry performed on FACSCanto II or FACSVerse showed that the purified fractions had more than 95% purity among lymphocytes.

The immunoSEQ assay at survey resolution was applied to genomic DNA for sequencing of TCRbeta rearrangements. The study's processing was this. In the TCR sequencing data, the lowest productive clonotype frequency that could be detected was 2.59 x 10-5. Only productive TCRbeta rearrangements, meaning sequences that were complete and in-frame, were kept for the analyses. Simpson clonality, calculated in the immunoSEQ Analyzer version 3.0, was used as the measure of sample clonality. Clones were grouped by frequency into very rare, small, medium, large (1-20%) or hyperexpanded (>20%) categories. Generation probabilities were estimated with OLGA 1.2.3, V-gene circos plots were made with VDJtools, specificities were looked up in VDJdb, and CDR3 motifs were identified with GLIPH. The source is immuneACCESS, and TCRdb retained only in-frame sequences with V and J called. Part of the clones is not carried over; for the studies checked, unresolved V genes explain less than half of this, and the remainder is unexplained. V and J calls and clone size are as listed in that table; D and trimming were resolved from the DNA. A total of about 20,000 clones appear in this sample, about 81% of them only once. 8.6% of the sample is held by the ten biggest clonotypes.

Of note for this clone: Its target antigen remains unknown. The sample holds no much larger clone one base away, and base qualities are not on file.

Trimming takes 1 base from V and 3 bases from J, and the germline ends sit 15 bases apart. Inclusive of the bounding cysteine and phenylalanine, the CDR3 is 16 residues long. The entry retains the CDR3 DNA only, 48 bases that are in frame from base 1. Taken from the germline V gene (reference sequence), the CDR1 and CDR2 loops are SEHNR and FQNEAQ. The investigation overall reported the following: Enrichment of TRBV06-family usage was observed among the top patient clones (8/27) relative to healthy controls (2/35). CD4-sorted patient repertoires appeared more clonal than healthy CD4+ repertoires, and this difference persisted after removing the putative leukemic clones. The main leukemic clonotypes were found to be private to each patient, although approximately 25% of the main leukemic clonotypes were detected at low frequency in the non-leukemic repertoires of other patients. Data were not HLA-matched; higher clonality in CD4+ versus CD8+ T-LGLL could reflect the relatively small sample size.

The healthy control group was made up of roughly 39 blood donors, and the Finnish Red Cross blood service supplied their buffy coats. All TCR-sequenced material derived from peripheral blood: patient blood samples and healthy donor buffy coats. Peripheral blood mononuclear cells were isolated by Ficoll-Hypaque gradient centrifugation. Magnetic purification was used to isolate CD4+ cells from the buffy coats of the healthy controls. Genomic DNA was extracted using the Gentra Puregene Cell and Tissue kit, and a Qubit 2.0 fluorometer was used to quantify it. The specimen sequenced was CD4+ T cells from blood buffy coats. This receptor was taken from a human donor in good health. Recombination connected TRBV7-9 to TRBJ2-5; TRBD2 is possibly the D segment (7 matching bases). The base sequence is TGTGCCAGCAGCTTAGGTCTCGGGGAGGGGGAAGAGACCCAGTACTTC. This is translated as CASSLGLGEGEETQYF.